The rows below give T cell receptor beta chains drawn from one sample of a study of cytotoxic CD8 clonotypes in ibrutinib-treated CLL. Using immunoSEQ multiplex PCR, the repertoire was profiled, and TCRdb retains in-frame clones only, with some absent. The table includes more than 55,000 clones, 65% to 75% detected once. The sample in question was PBMCs, obtained after 12 months of ibrutinib treatment. Every receptor here comes from a human donor with chronic lymphocytic leukemia. CDR3s include the opening cysteine and the closing phenylalanine or tryptophan. D genes are given only for firm matches. Clone size is shown for a subset of rows, as once, few, many or a class of expanded clone.

TRBD2 | TRBJ2-3 | TRBV7-9 | - | TGTGCCAGCAGCCAGAGCGGGATATATACGCAGTATTTT | CASSQSGIYTQYF
TRBD1 | TRBJ1-2 | TRBV7-9 | - | TGTGCCAGCAGCTTACAACAGGGGATCTATGGCTACACCTTC | CASSLQQGIYGYTF
- | TRBJ2-6 | TRBV19 | few | TGTGCCAGTAGAGCCTCTGGGGCCAACGTCCTGACTTTC | CASRASGANVLTF
- | TRBJ2-2 | TRBV18 | - | TGTGCCAGCTCACCAGGGGCACAGCTCACCGGGGAGCTGTTTTTT | CASSPGAQLTGELFF
- | TRBJ2-5 | TRBV6-1 | - | TGTGCCAGCAGCCTAATCGGGACCCAGTACTTC | CASSLIGTQYF
- | TRBJ1-1 | TRBV28 | - | TGTGCCAGCAGTTTAGGCAGGGCCATTAGTTTGGACACTGAAGCTTTCTTT | CASSLGRAISLDTEAFF
TRBD1 | TRBJ2-2 | TRBV13 | few | TGTGCCAGCAGCCTCAACCCGGGACAGGGATTTTCCGGGGAGCTGTTTTTT | CASSLNPGQGFSGELFF
- | TRBJ2-7 | TRBV2 | - | TGTGCCAGCAGTGATACAGGGTGGGGCGAGCAGTACTTC | CASSDTGWGEQYF
- | TRBJ2-2 | TRBV6-1 | - | TGTGCCAGCAGTGAAACTTTCCCGCCCGGGGAGCTGTTTTTT | CASSETFPPGELFF
- | TRBJ1-2 | TRBV28 | few | TGTGCCAGCAGTTTATCTGCCTGGGAAGGGAATGGCTACACCTTC | CASSLSAWEGNGYTF
TRBD1 | TRBJ2-7 | TRBV11-2 | - | TGTGCCAGCAGCTTGGGACAGTCCTACGAGCAGTACTTC | CASSLGQSYEQYF
- | TRBJ2-1 | TRBV6-6 | - | TGTGCCAGCAGTTACTCGAGGGACGGACGTGGGGATGAGCAGTTCTTC | CASSYSRDGRGDEQFF
TRBD1 | TRBJ2-1 | TRBV10-3 | few | TGTGCCATCAGTGAGGGGAACAGGGGCTCCGCCAATGAGCAGTTCTTC | CAISEGNRGSANEQFF
TRBD1 | TRBJ2-3 | TRBV5-1 | - | TGCGCCAGCAGCTTGGCGGGACAGGGGGCAGATACGCAGTATTTT | CASSLAGQGADTQYF
- | TRBJ2-1 | TRBV30 | - | TGTGCCTGGAGCCCCCTGGGCGGCAATGAGCAGTTCTTC | CAWSPLGGNEQFF
TRBD2 | TRBJ2-7 | TRBV4-2 | - | TGTGCCAGCAGCCCACTAGCGCATCCCTACGAGCAGTACTTC | CASSPLAHPYEQYF
- | TRBJ1-5 | TRBV6-6 | - | TGTGCCAGCCGGGGGGGATTGAATCAGCCCCAGCATTTT | CASRGGLNQPQHF
- | TRBJ2-3 | TRBV6-6 | - | TGTGCCAGCAGCCGACAGGGGACTAGGTCGACAGATACGCAGTATTTT | CASSRQGTRSTDTQYF
- | TRBJ2-7 | TRBV30 | few | TGTGCCTGGACCAACCCACAGGTGATCTCCTACGAGCAGTACTTC | CAWTNPQVISYEQYF
- | TRBJ2-7 | TRBV19 | - | TGTGCCAGTAACCCCCGACTGAGCTCCTACGAGCAGTACTTC | CASNPRLSSYEQYF
- | TRBJ1-1 | TRBV7-2 | - | TGTGCCAGCAGCTTTTGGGGGACGGCGGACACTGAAGCTTTCTTT | CASSFWGTADTEAFF
- | TRBJ2-3 | TRBV5-1 | - | TGCGCCAGCAGCCTAGACGGGACAGATACGCAGTATTTT | CASSLDGTDTQYF
- | TRBJ1-2 | TRBV7-2 | - | TGTGCCAGCAGGGAGGCCTACGGCTACACCTTC | CASREAYGYTF
- | TRBJ2-5 | TRBV14 | - | TGTGCCAGCAGCCAAGTGTATGGAGGTGGAGCCCAGTACTTC | CASSQVYGGGAQYF
- | TRBJ2-3 | TRBV15 | - | TGTGCCACCAGCAGAGCTAGCACCCCTAGCACAGATACGCAGTATTTT | CATSRASTPSTDTQYF
- | TRBJ1-1 | TRBV18 | - | TGTGCCAGCTCACCAATAGGGTTGTTAGGCGGTTCTGAAGCTTTCTTT | CASSPIGLLGGSEAFF
TRBD2 | TRBJ2-1 | TRBV11-3 | - | TGTGCCAGCAGCCAGGGACTAGCGGGAGATGATGAGCAGTTCTTC | CASSQGLAGDDEQFF
TRBD1 | TRBJ2-7 | TRBV27 | - | TGTGCCAGCAGTGGGACAGGATCCCACTACGAGCAGTACTTC | CASSGTGSHYEQYF
- | TRBJ1-2 | TRBV7-2 | - | TGTGCCAGCAGCTTAGCGCGGGGTTCAGGGTTTGGGCATGGCTACACCTTC | CASSLARGSGFGHGYTF
TRBD2 | TRBJ2-3 | TRBV7-9 | - | TGTGCCAGCAGCCCGGAGGGAGGGACAGATACGCAGTATTTT | CASSPEGGTDTQYF
TRBD1 | TRBJ2-5 | TRBV5-1 | few | TGCGCCAGCAGCTGGGGGACAGGGACGGAGACCCAGTACTTC | CASSWGTGTETQYF
- | TRBJ1-1 | TRBV30 | - | TGTGCCTGGAGTGGCGGCAACCGTGAAGCTTTCTTT | CAWSGGNREAFF
- | TRBJ2-3 | TRBV19 | - | TGTGCCAGTACCGGGAGAGCCCAAGATACGCAGTATTTT | CASTGRAQDTQYF
- | TRBJ1-3 | TRBV30 | - | TGTGCCTGGAGGAGAATGGATGGAAACACCATATATTTT | CAWRRMDGNTIYF
- | TRBJ1-1 | TRBV7-2 | - | TGTGCCAGCAGCTTAGGCTTCGGTCTCGCTGAAGCTTTCTTT | CASSLGFGLAEAFF
TRBD2 | TRBJ2-1 | TRBV30 | - | TGTGCCTGGACTAGCGGCAATGAGCAGTTCTTC | CAWTSGNEQFF
- | TRBJ2-3 | TRBV30 | - | TGTGCCTGGAGTGTACATGGGGGCTCGGGGGCGAATACGCAGTATTTT | CAWSVHGGSGANTQYF
- | TRBJ2-2 | TRBV18 | - | TGTGCCAGCTCACCACCGAGTAGCGGAATCACCGGGGAGCTGTTTTTT | CASSPPSSGITGELFF
TRBD2 | TRBJ2-5 | TRBV7-2 | - | TGTGCCAGCAGCTTAACTAGCGGGAGAGAAGAGACCCAGTACTTC | CASSLTSGREETQYF
TRBD2 | TRBJ2-1 | TRBV19 | - | TGTGCCAGTAGTATTGCGGGGGACAATGAGCAGTTCTTC | CASSIAGDNEQFF
- | TRBJ2-5 | TRBV25-1 | - | TGTGCCAGCAGTGAACCCAGAGGCCGGCAGGAGACCCAGTACTTC | CASSEPRGRQETQYF
- | TRBJ1-4 | TRBV27 | - | TGTGCCAGCAGTTTAACCGGGACAAGAATAAATGAAAAACTGTTTTTT | CASSLTGTRINEKLFF
- | TRBJ1-5 | TRBV2 | few | TGTGCCACAGCTTCAGGGAACAATCAGCCCCAGCATTTT | CATASGNNQPQHF
TRBD1 | TRBJ1-2 | TRBV28 | - | TGTGCCAGCAGTTTAACCGGGACAGCTAATGGCTACACCTTC | CASSLTGTANGYTF
- | TRBJ2-3 | TRBV30 | - | TGTGCCTGGAGCCCCCTTGGTGGTACGCAGTATTTT | CAWSPLGGTQYF
- | TRBJ1-4 | TRBV5-1 | - | TGCGCCAGCAGCTTGGCAGGGATCCGAGAAAAACTGTTTTTT | CASSLAGIREKLFF
TRBD1 | TRBJ1-2 | TRBV6-6 | few | TGTGCCAGCAGTCAAGGGACAGCGACCGCTAACTATGGCTACACCTTC | CASSQGTATANYGYTF
TRBD2 | TRBJ2-5 | TRBV5-1 | few | TGCGCCAGCAGCTTGGTAGCGGGAGGGCAAGAGACCCAGTACTTC | CASSLVAGGQETQYF
- | TRBJ2-7 | TRBV7-2 | - | TGTGCCAGCAGTACCTATGACAGGTCCTCCTACGAGCAGTACTTC | CASSTYDRSSYEQYF
- | TRBJ1-2 | TRBV5-8 | - | TGTGCCAGCAGCTTGCCAGGGGTTGGCTACACCTTC | CASSLPGVGYTF
- | TRBJ2-6 | TRBV7-9 | - | TGTGCCAGCAGGCTAATCTCTGGGGCCAACGTCCTGACTTTC | CASRLISGANVLTF
- | TRBJ1-1 | TRBV29-1 | many | TGCAGCGTTGAGGTGCCCGGGACAGAAGCTTTCTTT | CSVEVPGTEAFF
- | TRBJ2-7 | TRBV13 | - | TGTGCCAGCAGCCCCCTCGGGTCCTACGAGCAGTACTTC | CASSPLGSYEQYF
TRBD1 | TRBJ1-3 | TRBV28 | few | TGTGCCAGCAGTGCGACAGGGGTCTCTGGAAACACCATATATTTT | CASSATGVSGNTIYF
- | TRBJ2-1 | TRBV6-6 | - | TGTGCCAGCAGTTCAATCCGGGACAACGTCTACAATGAGCAGTTCTTC | CASSSIRDNVYNEQFF
- | TRBJ2-6 | TRBV28 | - | TGTGCCAGCAGTTCCCCAGGACAGTCTGGGGCCAACGTCCTGACTTTC | CASSSPGQSGANVLTF
TRBD1 | TRBJ1-2 | TRBV6-5 | - | TGTGTAACAGGGGGAGGCTATGGCTACACCTTC | CVTGGGYGYTF